The T cell receptor (beta chain) under discussion was sequenced for a study of blood T cell repertoires in COVID-19. Study information: The origin of the acute and convalescent COVID-19 samples was the United States, Italy and Spain.

Study processing details: Using reference gene primer amplification, nucleated cell counts were estimated. Clones were sequenced by immunoSEQ multiplex PCR, and TCRdb holds only the in-frame ones, with some missing. That table furnishes V, J and clone size, whereas the DNA furnished D and trimming. The repertoire has about 68,000 clones, roughly nine tenths of them found once; the top ten carry approximately 2.9%. The V and J ends lost 8 bases and 0 bases respectively, with 11 bases between them. From germline, CDR1 is MNHEY and CDR2 SVGAGI. The CDR3 totals 14 residues. Material for sequencing was peripheral blood. The sequence was obtained from a man between 50 and 59 years old with acute or convalescent COVID-19. This chain connects TRBV6-5 to TRBJ2-1, with D possibly being TRBD2 (5 bases). CDR3 loop: CASGRGRSYNEQFF. CDR3 in DNA: TGTGCCAGCGGCCGGGGTCGCTCCTACAATGAGCAGTTCTTC.